The 27 T cell receptor beta chains presented below share a single source sample, sequenced in a study of shared clonotypes between healthy human individuals. The repertoire was sequenced with immunoSEQ multiplex PCR; TCRdb's copy has only in-frame clones and lacks some. The sample has hundreds of thousands of clones, more than 95% seen once. The sequencing sample was made of naive CD4+ T cells sorted from blood. Subset indicated: CD45RA+ positively selected. The receptors shown here come from a woman aged 30 to 39 in good health.

The V and J genes are TRBV5-1 and TRBJ2-1; tentatively, D is TRBD1 or TRBD2 (5 bases each). Germline CDR1 and CDR2: SGHRS and YFSETQ. The CDR3 has 14 residues. V was cut by 0 bases and J by 8 bases, with 12 bases left in between. The CDR3 loop is CASSLATLGDEQFF. The CDR3 DNA is TGCGCCAGCAGCTTGGCCACTCTGGGGGATGAGCAGTTCTTC.

CDR3 nucleotide sequence: TGTGCCAGCAGCTTAGGCGGGAGTGAGACCCAGTACTTC. Translating gives CASSLGGSETQYF. The rearrangement uses TRBV7-3 and TRBJ2-5, with 7 bases that match TRBD2. The CDR3 runs 13 residues. After removal of 2 bases from V and 5 bases from J, the junction contained 2 bases not matched to a gene. Germline V CDR1 and CDR2: SGHTA, FQGTGA.

The chain recombines TRBV2 with TRBJ2-5; unclear D gene. The DNA end is more similar to TRBJ2-7, so the J call may be wrong. The V gene's germline CDR1 is SNHLY and CDR2 FYNNEI. The CDR3 runs to 13 residues. The CDR3: CASDTTETYEQYF. CDR3 in DNA: TGTGCCAGCGATACCACAGAAACCTACGAGCAGTACTTC.

This chain links TRBV18 with TRBJ2-7, with 8 bases identical to TRBD2. The germline CDR1 and CDR2 sequences are KGHSH and LQKENI. The CDR3 runs to 14 residues. The ends lost 4 bases at V and 5 bases at J; junction bases unmatched: 7. CDR3: CASSLAGRWNEQYF. The CDR3 DNA reads TGTGCCAGCTCACTAGCGGGACGTTGGAACGAGCAGTACTTC. The full variable domain, rest sourced from reference TRBV18 and TRBJ2-7, is NAGVMQNPRHLVRRRGQEARLRCSPMKGHSHVYWYRQLPEEGLKFMVYLQKENIIDESGMPKERFSAEFPKEGPSILRIQQVVRGDSAAYFCASSLAGRWNEQYFGPGTRLTVT.

This sequence joins TRBV7-9 and TRBJ1-1; D unresolved. The CDR3 totals 13 residues. V lost 1 base, J lost 6 bases, and 9 bases lay in between. In germline, CDR1 is SEHNR, CDR2 FQNEAQ (reference sequence). CDR3 nucleotide sequence: TGTGCCAGCAGCTTAGACGGGTCGTCTGAAGCTTTCTTT. Translated: CASSLDGSSEAFF.

V is TRBV30 and J is TRBJ2-2; D ambiguous. CDR3 length: 13 residues. CDR1 and CDR2 from the germline V gene are GTSNPN and SVGIG (reference sequence). With 2 bases removed from V and 1 base from J, the gap between germline ends came to 5 bases. The CDR3 DNA follows: TGTGCCTGGAGTCTACAGAACACCGGGGAGCTGTTTTTT. Its protein is CAWSLQNTGELFF.

About this clone: At one end the junction does not follow the germline gene, possibly because of a read error. CDR3 amino acids: CARLRGLNTEAFF. In DNA, the CDR3 is TGTGCCAGATTGAGGGGGCTGAATACTGAAGCTTTCTTT. The chain employs TRBV7-2 and TRBJ1-1, with 7 bases fitting TRBD1. Germline CDR1 reads SGHTA; CDR2 reads FQGNSA. CDR3 size: 13 residues.

The chain combines TRBV5-1 with TRBJ2-1; D is perhaps TRBD1 or TRBD2 (6 bases each). The V end lost 6 bases, the J end lost 0 bases, and 19 bases lay between the germline ends. The CDR3 contains 17 residues. Per the germline V gene, CDR1 is SGHRS and CDR2 is YFSETQ. The DNA of the CDR3 is TGCGCCAGCACTGGGAGGACAGCGCTCAGCTCCTACAATGAGCAGTTCTTC. It codes for CASTGRTALSSYNEQFF.

J is TRBJ2-5 and V is TRBV7-2; D may be TRBD1 (5 bases). Gene TRBJ2-7 matches the end of the DNA better, so the J call may be wrong. The CDR3 totals 13 residues. CDR1 is SGHTA and CDR2 is FQGNSA in the germline V gene. Here the CDR3 DNA reads TGTGCCAGCAGCGCAGGGCCAACCTACGAGCAGTACTTC. It yields the protein CASSAGPTYEQYF.

The chain couples TRBV10-3 to TRBJ2-2; 10 bases line up with TRBD2. V shed 5 bases and J 3 bases; nucleotides not matched to a gene: 6. The CDR3 totals 16 residues. Germline values: CDR1 ENHRY, CDR2 SYGVKD. CDR3: CAISSGTSVDTGELFF. Written as DNA, the CDR3 is TGTGCCATCAGTTCCGGGACTAGCGTTGACACCGGGGAGCTGTTTTTT.

This clone was counted once. This chain uses TRBV5-1 with TRBJ2-5, with 8 bases that match TRBD1. The CDR3 loop spans 14 amino acids. With 4 bases clipped from V and 4 bases from J, the junction kept 6 bases outside the gene matches. Germline-derived CDR1 and CDR2 are SGHRS and YFSETQ. The CDR3 DNA reads TGCGCCAGCAGCACCTCAGGGGGCCCAGAGACCCAGTACTTC. This codes for CASSTSGGPETQYF.

The chain has TRBV5-1 and TRBJ2-2, with 7 positions matching TRBD2. CDR1 is SGHRS, CDR2 YFSETQ, per germline. The CDR3 consists of 16 residues. With 4 bases clipped from V and 0 bases from J, the junction kept 6 bases outside the gene matches. The CDR3 DNA sequence: TGCGCCAGCAGCCGCCGGGAGGCGACGAACACCGGGGAGCTGTTTTTT. It is translated as CASSRREATNTGELFF.

The chain uses TRBV19 and TRBJ2-7; TRBD1 matches 9 bases. In germline, CDR1 is LNHDA, CDR2 SQIVND (reference sequence). V trimming: 1 base; J trimming: 5 bases; junction bases outside the gene matches: 3. The CDR3 is 14 amino acids. The CDR3 reads CASSIAGTGHEQYF. The CDR3 nucleotides are TGTGCCAGTAGTATAGCCGGGACAGGGCACGAGCAGTACTTC.

This chain connects TRBV12-5 to TRBJ2-1; 14 positions match TRBD2. Germline CDR1 reads LGHNT; CDR2 reads FRNRAP. This CDR3 is 15 amino acids long. Losses at the gene ends were 6 bases for V and 10 bases for J; bases not matched to a gene: 8. DNA of the CDR3: TGTGCTAGTGGAAAAGGGACTAGCGGGAGTTTAGAGCAGTTCTTC. This translates into CASGKGTSGSLEQFF.

V gene TRBV5-4 combines with J gene TRBJ2-7, with 9 bases lining up with TRBD2. Germline-derived CDR1 and CDR2 are SGHNT and YYREEE (reference sequence). The CDR3 loop spans 15 amino acids. Trimming took 4 bases from V and 0 from J; bases not matched to a gene: 5. In DNA form, the CDR3 reads TGTGCCAGCAGCCCCCCTAGCGGGAACTCCTACGAGCAGTACTTC. Translating gives CASSPPSGNSYEQYF.

The rearrangement joins TRBV27 to TRBJ1-3; D is possibly TRBD1 (6 bases). The V and J ends lost 2 bases and 3 bases respectively, with 14 bases between them. The V gene's germline CDR1 is MNHEY and CDR2 SMNVEV (reference sequence). CDR3 size: 16 residues. The CDR3 is CASSLRRTVDGNTIYF. DNA of the CDR3: TGTGCCAGCAGTTTACGCAGGACAGTGGATGGAAACACCATATATTTT.

The rearrangement links TRBV2 to TRBJ2-1; 10 bases align to TRBD2. CDR1 is SNHLY, CDR2 FYNNEI, per germline. J lost 3 bases, V lost 6 bases, and 5 bases had no gene match. This CDR3 has 15 residues. In DNA, the CDR3 is TGTGCCAGCAGAAAAGGACTAGCGGTCTACAATGAGCAGTTCTTC. Its translation: CASRKGLAVYNEQFF.

DNA of the CDR3: TGTGCCAGCAAGGGCAGGGGCTGGGTCGAGCAGTACTTC. Translating gives CASKGRGWVEQYF. This sequence joins TRBV2 and TRBJ2-7; a possible D gene is TRBD1 (6 bases). Germline V gene data show CDR1 as SNHLY and CDR2 as FYNNEI. The V end lost 7 bases, the J end lost 6 bases, and 16 bases lay between the germline ends. The CDR3 loop spans 13 amino acids. Full variable domain (outside the CDR3, taken from reference TRBV2 and TRBJ2-7): EPEVTQTPSHQVTQMGQEVILRCVPISNHLYFYWYRQILGQKVEFLVSFYNNEISEKSEIFDDQFSVERPDGSNFTLKIRSTKLEDSAMYFCASKGRGWVEQYFGPGTRLTVT.

The chain couples TRBV7-2 to TRBJ1-4, with 9 nucleotides matching TRBD1. Germline CDR1 reads SGHTA; CDR2 reads FQGNSA. V lost 3 bases, J lost 8 bases, and 4 bases stayed unmatched. The CDR3 runs 14 residues. DNA for the CDR3: TGTGCCAGCAGCTTGGACAGGGGTGCGGAAAAACTGTTTTTT. Its protein is CASSLDRGAEKLFF.

CDR3 protein: CASSVKGLADTQYF. Written as DNA, the CDR3 is TGTGCCAGCAGCGTAAAAGGACTGGCAGATACGCAGTATTTT. The chain links TRBV9 to TRBJ2-3, with D possibly matching TRBD2 (5 bases). The CDR3 consists of 14 residues. CDR1 SGDLS and CDR2 YYNGEE come from the germline V gene. The V gene lost 1 base and the J gene lost 4 bases, with 10 bases spanning the gap. Looking up the rest from reference TRBV9 and TRBJ2-3 gives the full variable domain: DSGVTQTPKHLITATGQRVTLRCSPRSGDLSVYWYQQSLDQGLQFLIQYYNGEERAKGNILERFSAQQFPDLHSELNLSSLELGDSALYFCASSVKGLADTQYFGPGTRLTVL.

This chain connects TRBV12-2 to TRBJ2-7; the table assigns TRBD1, which was not confirmed against the DNA. TRBV12-2 is described as a pseudogene. The CDR3 runs 15 residues. This CDR3 is CASRLGGRSDYEQYF. The DNA for the CDR3 is TGTGCAAGTCGCTTAGGGGGGCGCAGCGACTACGAGCAGTACTTC.

The chain's CDR3 is CASSPETVFSYNEQFF. Here the CDR3 DNA reads TGTGCCAGCAGCCCCGAGACAGTTTTCTCCTACAATGAGCAGTTCTTC. This chain joins TRBV27 and TRBJ2-1, with a tentative D call TRBD1 (5 bases). This CDR3 has 16 residues. Germline V gene lookup returns CDR1 MNHEY and CDR2 SMNVEV (reference sequence). The V gene lost 6 bases and the J gene lost 0 bases, with 15 bases spanning the gap.

The V call is TRBV10-3, the J call TRBJ2-7; 8 bases line up with TRBD2. The CDR3 runs to 15 residues. CDR1 is ENHRY and CDR2 is SYGVKD in the germline V gene. J was trimmed by 2 bases and V by 2 bases; bases with no gene match: 5. This CDR3 reads CAISEQRGWTYEQYF. The CDR3 DNA is TGTGCCATCAGTGAGCAGCGGGGGTGGACCTACGAGCAGTACTTC.

The gene calls are TRBV18 and TRBJ1-2; D is possibly TRBD1 (5 bases). V was pared by 1 base and J by 7 bases, with 19 bases between. Germline V CDR1 and CDR2: KGHSH, LQKENI. The CDR3 is made up of 16 amino acids. The CDR3: CASSPRTGPGSGGYTF. As DNA, the CDR3 is TGTGCCAGCTCACCACGAACGGGACCGGGAAGTGGTGGCTACACCTTC.

The gene calls are TRBV7-3 and TRBJ2-5; D ambiguous. Deletions cut 1 base from V and 2 bases from J, with 5 bases between. Germline CDR1 reads SGHTA; CDR2 reads FQGTGA. The CDR3 runs 13 residues. The CDR3 bases are TGTGCCAGCAGCTTAAACCAGCAAGAGACCCAGTACTTC. This codes for CASSLNQQETQYF.

The chain joins TRBV30 to TRBJ2-1; D perhaps matches TRBD1 (6 bases). The CDR3 spans 13 residues. Germline V gene lookup returns CDR1 GTSNPN and CDR2 SVGIG (reference sequence). Trimming pared 7 bases from V and 6 bases from J, leaving 16 bases between. The CDR3 DNA reads TGTGCCTCGGACAGCCTGGTGGTCAATGAGCAGTTCTTC. It encodes CASDSLVVNEQFF. Full variable domain (outside the CDR3, taken from reference TRBV30 and TRBJ2-1): SQTIHQWPATLVQPVGSPLSLECTVEGTSNPNLYWYRQAAGRGLQLLFYSVGIGQISSEVPQNLSASRPQDRQFILSSKKLLLSDSGFYLCASDSLVVNEQFFGPGTRLTVL.

The chain combines TRBV4-1 with TRBJ2-5, with D possibly being TRBD1 or TRBD2 (5 bases each). With the DNA end fitting TRBJ2-7 better, the J assignment may be wrong. Germline V lookup: CDR1 MGHRA, CDR2 YSYEKL. The CDR3 length is 16 residues. CDR3 in amino acids: CASSQGTAPRGHEQYF. CDR3 nucleotide sequence: TGCGCCAGCAGCCAAGGTACTGCCCCCCGGGGCCACGAGCAGTACTTC.